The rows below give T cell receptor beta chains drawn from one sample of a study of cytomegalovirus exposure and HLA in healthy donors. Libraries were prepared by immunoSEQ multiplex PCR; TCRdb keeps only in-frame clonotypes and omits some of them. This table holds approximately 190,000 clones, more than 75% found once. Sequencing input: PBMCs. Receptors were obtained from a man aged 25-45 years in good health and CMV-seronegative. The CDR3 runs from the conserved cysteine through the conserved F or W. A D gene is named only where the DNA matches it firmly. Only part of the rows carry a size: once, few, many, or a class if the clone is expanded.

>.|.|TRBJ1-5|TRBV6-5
TGTGCCAGCCGGGAATTGGGTGCGAGCAATCAGCCCCAGCATTTT
CASRELGASNQPQHF
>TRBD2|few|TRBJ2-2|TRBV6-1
TGTGCCAGCGCCCTAGCGGGGGGGCTAAGCGGGGAGCTGTTTTTT
CASALAGGLSGELFF
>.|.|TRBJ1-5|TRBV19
TGTGCCAGTACGTTACAGGGCAATCAGCCCCAGCATTTT
CASTLQGNQPQHF
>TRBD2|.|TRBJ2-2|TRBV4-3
TGCGCCAGCAGCCAAGGGACTAGCGGGACCGGGGAGCTGTTTTTT
CASSQGTSGTGELFF
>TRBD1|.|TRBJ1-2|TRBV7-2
TGTGCCAGCAGCTTTCGAATACAGGGGTGGGGGTATGGCTACACCTTC
CASSFRIQGWGYGYTF
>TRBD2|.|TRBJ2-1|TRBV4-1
TGCGCCAGCAGCCAAGACCGGGCGGCTAGCGGGAGACAAGAGCAGTTCTTC
CASSQDRAASGRQEQFF
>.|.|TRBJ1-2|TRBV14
TGTGCCAGCAGCCAAAACAGGAACTATGGCTACACCTTC
CASSQNRNYGYTF
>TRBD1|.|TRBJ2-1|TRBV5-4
TGTGCCAGCAGCAATGGACAGGCCTACAATGAGCAGTTCTTC
CASSNGQAYNEQFF
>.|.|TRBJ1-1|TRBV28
TGTGCCAGCGACTCAAGAAGGACTTCGAACACTGAAGCTTTCTTT
CASDSRRTSNTEAFF
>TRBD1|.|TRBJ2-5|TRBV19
TGTGCCAGTAGGACAGGGGGCTCGGAGACCCAGTACTTC
CASRTGGSETQYF
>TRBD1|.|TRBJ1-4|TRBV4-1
TGCGCCAGCAGCCGTAACCCGACAGGGGGGAGTGAAAAACTGTTTTTT
CASSRNPTGGSEKLFF
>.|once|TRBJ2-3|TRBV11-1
TGTGCCAGCAGCTTAGCCGGGGGTCACCTCACAGATACGCAGTATTTT
CASSLAGGHLTDTQYF
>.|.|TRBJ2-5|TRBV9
TGTGCCAGCAGCGTAGTCCCTTCTGAGACCCAGTACTTC
CASSVVPSETQYF
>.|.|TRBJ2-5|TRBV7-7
TGTGCTAGCAGCTCTCCCCTCCAAGAGACCCAGTACTTC
CASSSPLQETQYF
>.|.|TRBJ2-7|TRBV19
TGTGCCAGTAGTAGTGGAGACAGAAACTACGAGCAGTACTTC
CASSSGDRNYEQYF
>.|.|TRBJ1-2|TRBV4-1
TGCGCCAGCAGCCAAGTAGCCGTAGTGGGTTCTAACTATGGCTACACCTTC
CASSQVAVVGSNYGYTF
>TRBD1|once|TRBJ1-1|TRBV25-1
TGTGCCAGCAGTGAACCACAGGGGGGTCACACTGAAGCTTTCTTT
CASSEPQGGHTEAFF
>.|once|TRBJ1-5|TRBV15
TGTGCCACCAGCATCAGGGGTTGGAATCAGCCCCAGCATTTT
CATSIRGWNQPQHF
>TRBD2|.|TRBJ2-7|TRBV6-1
TGTGCCAGCCGGGCTAGCGGGGGGCCCGAGCAGTACTTC
CASRASGGPEQYF
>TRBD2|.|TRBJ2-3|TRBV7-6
TGTGCCAGCAGCTTATTTAGCGGGGGGACCTGGGGGGATACGCAGTATTTT
CASSLFSGGTWGDTQYF
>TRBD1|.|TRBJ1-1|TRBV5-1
TGCGCCAGCAGCTTGGAGGGACAGGGAAAAGCTTTCTTT
CASSLEGQGKAFF
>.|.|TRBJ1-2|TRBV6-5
TGTGCCAGCAGCCGACAGGTGAGGAACAATGGCTACACCTTC
CASSRQVRNNGYTF
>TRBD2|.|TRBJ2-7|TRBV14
TGTGCCAGCAGCGGCGGAACTAGCGGGACCTACGAGCAGTACTTC
CASSGGTSGTYEQYF
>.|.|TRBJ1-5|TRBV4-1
TGCGCCAGCAGCCAAGTTGGTTTTGAGGGGGGCAATCAGCCCCAGCATTTT
CASSQVGFEGGNQPQHF
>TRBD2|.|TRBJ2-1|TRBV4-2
TGTGCCAGCAGCCAATCCGGGAGGGGACTAACCAATGAGCAGTTCTTC
CASSQSGRGLTNEQFF
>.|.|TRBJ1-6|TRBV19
TGTGCCAGTAGTATTGGTGGCCCCATTTCACCCCTCCACTTT
CASSIGGPISPLHF